This entry is about one T cell receptor (beta chain). This record belongs to a study of blood T cell repertoires in COVID-19. V dropped 6 bases and J dropped 5 bases, with 20 bases sitting between them. The CDR3 spans 16 residues. From germline, CDR1 is SNHLY and CDR2 FYNNEI. Assay used: immunoSEQ multiplex PCR; TCRdb lists only in-frame clones, some missing. This table has 150,000 to 190,000 clones, less than 90% appearing once. The TCR originated in a woman in her sixties or seventies with acute or convalescent COVID-19. Sequencing was performed on peripheral blood. The rearrangement links TRBV2 to TRBJ1-5; D unresolved. The CDR3 loop reads CASSRPGSAGYQPQHF. The CDR3 nucleotides are TGTGCCAGCAGCCGCCCGGGGAGTGCGGGCTATCAGCCCCAGCATTTT.